One sample yielded the 27 T cell receptor beta chains listed below, sequenced in a study of breast tumors, draining lymph nodes, adjacent tissues. MiXCR, run by TCRdb on the multiplex PCR reads, gives a single entry per CDR3 protein. Here the sample spans under 250,000 distinct CDR3 sequences, less than 40% being singletons. Samples came from axillary lymph nodes draining the breast cancer. What was sequenced was axillary lymph node tissue. These receptors originate from a female donor with breast cancer. Some clones in this sample may be carry-over from other donors' samples.

This clonotype was found many times. The rearrangement uses TRBV7-8 and TRBJ2-1; TRBD2 matches 13 bases. V lost 5 bases to trimming and J lost 0 bases; unmatched junction nucleotides: 13. Germline-derived CDR1 and CDR2 are SGHVS and FQNEAQ. This CDR3 contains 20 residues. Here the CDR3 reads CASSHPPGLAGFSSYNEQFF. In DNA form, the CDR3 reads TGTGCCAGCAGCCATCCCCCGGGACTAGCGGGGTTTAGCTCCTACAATGAGCAGTTCTTC.

This clonotype was counted ten times or more. V usage is TRBV7-6 and J usage is TRBJ1-3; D is unresolved. The length of the CDR3 is 15 residues. Trimming took 2 bases from V and 1 from J, leaving 9 bases between them. CDR1 and CDR2 from the germline V gene are SGHVS and FNYEAQ. The CDR3: CASSLSDVSGNTIYF. Written as DNA, the CDR3 is TGTGCCAGCAGCTTATCTGACGTTTCTGGAAACACCATATATTTT. Full variable domain (remainder filled in from reference TRBV7-6 and TRBJ1-3): GAGVSQSPRYKVTKRGQDVALRCDPISGHVSLYWYRQALGQGPEFLTYFNYEAQQDKSGLPNDRFSAERPEGSISTLTIQRTEQRDSAMYRCASSLSDVSGNTIYFGEGSWLTVV.

In this sample, this clonotype turned up many times. The gene calls are TRBV5-1 and TRBJ2-3, with 9 positions matching TRBD2. Trimming took 1 base from V and 2 from J; bases not matched to a gene: 5. Germline CDR1 is SGHRS and CDR2 is YFSETQ. CDR3 length equals 16 residues. Here the CDR3 reads CASSLLAGGVTDTQYF. In DNA, the CDR3 is TGCGCCAGCAGCTTGCTGGCGGGAGGGGTCACAGATACGCAGTATTTT.

This clonotype was seen repeatedly, ten times or more. The V and J genes are TRBV4-3 and TRBJ2-1, with 11 bases that match TRBD2. The ends lost 0 bases at V and 5 bases at J; junction bases unmatched: 6. The CDR3 contains 17 residues. Germline-derived CDR1 and CDR2 are LGHNA and YSLEER. The CDR3 here is CASSQDPTSGTNNEQFF. CDR3 DNA sequence: TGCGCCAGCAGCCAAGATCCGACTAGCGGGACAAACAATGAGCAGTTCTTC.

In this sample, this clonotype turned up once. CDR3 protein: CATQGGGGEKLFF. In DNA form, the CDR3 reads TGTGCCACCCAAGGAGGGGGCGGTGAAAAACTGTTTTTT. The V gene is TRBV24-1, the J gene TRBJ1-4; TRBD1 agrees at 7 bases. The CDR3 has 13 amino acids. Germline assignment: CDR1 KGHDR and CDR2 SFDVKD. J lost 7 bases, V lost 9 bases, and 7 bases had no gene match.

This clonotype was recorded many times. The chain recombines TRBV28 with TRBJ1-2; a weak D match, TRBD1 (5 bases). Germline-derived CDR1 and CDR2 are MDHEN and SYDVKM. The CDR3 runs 14 residues. V shed 3 bases and J shed 4 bases, with 12 bases lying between them. CDR3 in DNA: TGTGCCAGCAGTTTTTACGACAGACCCTATGGCTACACCTTC. Translating gives CASSFYDRPYGYTF.

This clonotype was recorded once. The chain recombines TRBV24-1 with TRBJ2-5; possibly TRBD2 for D (6 bases). In germline, CDR1 is KGHDR, CDR2 SFDVKD. The ends were cut back, 1 base at V and 5 bases at J, with 13 bases in the middle. The CDR3 is made up of 15 amino acids. CDR3 amino acids: CATSDFMGGRETQYF. The DNA for the CDR3 is TGTGCCACCAGTGATTTTATGGGGGGTCGGGAGACCCAGTACTTC.

The chain couples TRBV20-1 to TRBJ2-3; D is uncertain. This CDR3 is built from 15 residues. The germline V gene has CDR1 DFQATT and CDR2 SNEGSKA (reference sequence). Trimming stripped 4 bases from V and 0 bases from J, with 14 bases between. In nucleotides, the CDR3 is TGCAGTGCTACCCCGGGTTCCATCAGCACAGATACGCAGTATTTT. This gives the protein CSATPGSISTDTQYF.

This clonotype occurred many times. The J gene is TRBJ2-1, the V gene TRBV20-1, with D perhaps matching TRBD1 (5 bases). V dropped 2 bases and J dropped 0 bases, with 11 bases sitting between them. The length of the CDR3 is 15 residues. Germline CDR1 and CDR2: DFQATT and SNEGSKA (reference sequence). CDR3 coding DNA: TGCAGTGCTAGACGGACATCTCGCTCCTACAATGAGCAGTTCTTC. This translates into CSARRTSRSYNEQFF.

There are many counts of this clonotype. The V gene is TRBV27, the J gene TRBJ1-2, with 12 bases identical to TRBD1. Germline V gene sequence: CDR1 MNHEY, CDR2 SMNVEV (reference sequence). The CDR3 contains 17 residues. The V segment lost 5 bases and the J segment 8 bases; nucleotides outside the gene matches: 15. CDR3 DNA: TGTGCCAGCAGTCCGACCTTGGGACAGGGGGCGCCTCTCGGCTACACCTTC. It encodes CASSPTLGQGAPLGYTF.

The rearrangement links TRBV7-9 to TRBJ1-2; D might be TRBD1 (6 bases). The CDR3 length is 14 residues. CDR1 and CDR2 (germline): SEHNR, FQNEAQ (reference sequence). Trimming stripped 6 bases from V and 8 bases from J, with 19 bases between. The CDR3 DNA reads as TGTGCCAGCAGATCTGAGTGGACAGTCTACGGCTACACCTTC. It specifies CASRSEWTVYGYTF.

With regard to this clonotype: An end of the junction does not agree with germline; a read error may underlie this. The rearrangement links TRBV20-1 to TRBJ2-2, with 7 bases aligning to TRBD2. Germline lookup yields CDR1 DFQATT and CDR2 SNEGSKA (reference sequence). The CDR3 has 14 residues. CDR3 sequence reads: CSVSKREGSGELSF. CDR3 nucleotides: TGCAGTGTCAGTAAGCGGGAAGGCTCCGGGGAGCTGTCTTTT.

The chain joins TRBV25-1 to TRBJ1-1; 9 nucleotides agree with TRBD1. The ends lost 6 bases at V and 9 bases at J; junction bases unmatched: 11. Germline-derived CDR1 and CDR2 are MGHDK and SYGVNS. The CDR3 is 14 amino acids. This chain's CDR3 is CASREDRGRNKAFF. The CDR3 DNA sequence: TGTGCCAGCAGAGAGGACAGGGGCAGAAATAAAGCTTTCTTT.

This clonotype was detected many times. This CDR3 is CASSQGPQAYEQYF. In nucleotides, the CDR3 is TGCGCCAGCAGCCAAGGGCCCCAGGCCTACGAGCAGTACTTC. This chain connects TRBV4-1 to TRBJ2-7; D is undetermined. Germline lookup yields CDR1 MGHRA and CDR2 YSYEKL. The CDR3 consists of 14 residues. With 1 base removed from V and 2 bases from J, the gap between germline ends came to 9 bases.

In this sample, this clonotype turned up many times. The rearrangement uses TRBV7-3 and TRBJ2-3; 9 positions match TRBD2. Trimming removed 5 bases from V and 9 bases from J; junction bases left unmatched: 6. CDR1 and CDR2 from the germline V gene are SGHTA and FQGTGA. The CDR3 spans 13 residues. CDR3 sequence: CASSPGLAKTQYF. The DNA of the CDR3 is TGTGCCAGCAGCCCCGGACTAGCGAAGACGCAGTATTTT.

This clonotype has ten or more counts. The genes are TRBV6-6 and TRBJ1-5; D is possibly TRBD1 (6 bases). V lost 5 bases, J lost 3 bases, and 8 bases lay in between. CDR1 MNHNY and CDR2 SVGAGI come from the germline V gene (reference sequence). The CDR3 contains 13 residues. The CDR3 loop is CASSGQSNQPQHF. The CDR3 DNA reads as TGTGCCAGCAGTGGACAGTCCAATCAGCCCCAGCATTTT.

Ten or more counts support this clonotype. The chain has TRBV9 and TRBJ2-6; D possibly matches TRBD1 or TRBD2 (6 bases each). CDR1 SGDLS and CDR2 YYNGEE come from the germline V gene. V was clipped by 4 bases and J by 1 base, with 15 bases between them. The CDR3 is 17 amino acids. The CDR3 DNA reads as TGTGCCAGCAGCCCTCGGAGGGGGTGGTCTGGGGCCAACGTCCTGACTTTC. Its protein is CASSPRRGWSGANVLTF.

This clonotype was seen at least ten times. The chain combines TRBV6-6 with TRBJ2-7; the match to TRBD2 covers 10 bases. The V and J ends lost 0 bases and 2 bases, in that order; junction bases with no gene match: 1. This CDR3 is built from 15 residues. Germline CDR1 is MNHNY and CDR2 is SVGAGI (reference sequence). CDR3 nucleotides: TGTGCCAGCAGTTACTCGGGGACTAGCGCCTACGAGCAGTACTTC. It yields the protein CASSYSGTSAYEQYF.

In the case of this clonotype: Germline is not matched at one junction end, which may reflect a read error. The chain links TRBV9 to TRBJ2-3, with 8 positions matching TRBD2. The CDR3 consists of 17 residues. The germline CDR1 and CDR2 sequences are SGDLS and YYNGEE. The CDR3 nucleotides read TGTGCCAACAGCCCTTTGATTAGTGGACTAGCAGGAGGTACGCAGTATTTT. Its protein is CANSPLISGLAGGTQYF.

Regarding this clonotype: A much larger clone differs by one base, so this may be a read error. The chain carries TRBV5-1 and TRBJ2-1; D remains ambiguous. Germline assignment: CDR1 SGHRS and CDR2 YFSETQ. V was shortened by 0 bases and J by 3 bases, with 13 bases between the two germline ends. The CDR3 is made up of 16 amino acids. The CDR3 reads CASSLDIGGFYNEQFF. In DNA, the CDR3 is TGCGCCAGCAGCTTGGACATCGGTGGTTTCTACAATGAGCAGTTCTTC. Supplemented by reference TRBV5-1 and TRBJ2-1, the full variable domain reads KAGVTQTPRYLIKTRGQQVTLSCSPISGHRSVSWYQQTPGQGLQFLFEYFSETQRNKGNFPGRFSGRQFSNSRSEMNVSTLELGDSALYLCASSLDIGGFYNEQFFGPGTRLTVL.

This rearrangement joins TRBV7-9 to TRBJ2-3; TRBD2 matches at 11 bases. V gave up 4 bases and J gave up 4 bases; unmatched junction bases: 13. Looked up from germline, CDR1 is SEHNR and CDR2 is FQNEAQ (reference sequence). The CDR3 consists of 18 residues. CDR3 region: CASSYRTSGLRFSDTQYF. CDR3 coding DNA: TGTGCCAGCAGCTACAGGACTAGCGGGCTGAGATTCTCAGATACGCAGTATTTT.

This clonotype was observed a handful of times. A read error may explain this, as a much larger clone is one base away. The rearrangement joins TRBV7-9 to TRBJ2-3; the match to TRBD2 covers 8 bases. Per germline, CDR1 SEHNR and CDR2 FQNEAQ (reference sequence). This CDR3 has 17 residues. CDR3 nucleotides: TGTGCCAGCAGCTACCCGAGGGGCGGGAGGAGCTCAGATCCGCAGTATTTT. The encoded protein is CASSYPRGGRSSDPQYF.

The chain joins TRBV20-1 to TRBJ2-2; a weak D match, TRBD1 (6 bases). The CDR3 totals 15 residues. CDR1 DFQATT and CDR2 SNEGSKA come from the germline V gene (reference sequence). Trimming removed 2 bases at V and 4 bases at J, with 14 bases between. This CDR3 reads CSARNRRGRTGELFF. In nucleotides, the CDR3 is TGCAGTGCTAGAAATCGCAGGGGCCGCACCGGGGAGCTGTTTTTT.

This clonotype has only a few counts. The rearrangement uses TRBV18 and TRBJ2-4; 10 bases align to TRBD2. Germline loops: CDR1 KGHSH, CDR2 LQKENI. This CDR3 has 16 amino acids. The V gene end was trimmed by 5 bases and the J gene end by 3 bases; junction bases not matched to a gene: 7. CDR3: CASSELSGGDKNIQYF. CDR3 DNA sequence: TGTGCCAGCTCAGAACTAAGCGGGGGGGACAAAAACATTCAGTACTTC.

The chain couples TRBV29-1 to TRBJ2-3, with a weak D call TRBD2 (5 bases). Trimming removed 1 base from V and 3 bases from J, with 8 bases in between. From germline, CDR1 is SQVTM and CDR2 ANQGSEA. The CDR3 totals 13 residues. The CDR3 protein is CSVEGGRTDTQYF. CDR3 sequence (DNA): TGCAGCGTTGAAGGTGGGAGAACAGATACGCAGTATTTT.

Regarding this clonotype: One end of the junction is discordant with germline, which a read error may explain. The chain uses TRBV2 and TRBJ1-1; TRBD1 matches 7 bases. The CDR3 loop spans 16 amino acids. The germline CDR1 and CDR2 sequences are SNHLY and FYNNEI. The CDR3: CASSAMTGLMNTEAFF. The CDR3 DNA reads TGTGCCAGCAGTGCCATGACAGGGCTAATGAACACTGAAGCTTTCTTC.

A remark on this clonotype: Since a much larger clone is just one base distant, this may be a read error. V is TRBV5-6 and J is TRBJ2-1; D remains ambiguous. The germline V and J ends were trimmed by 2 bases and 9 bases, with 9 bases remaining between them. CDR1 is SGHDT, CDR2 YYEEEE, per germline. The CDR3 has 12 amino acids. Written as DNA, the CDR3 is TGTGCCAGCAGCTTTCTTACCACTGAGCAGTTCTTC. This sequence encodes CASSFLTTEQFF.